The clone carrying this TCR beta chain was counted only a few times. Its antigen is as yet unknown. A junction boundary mismatches the germline segment, possibly from a read error. The data derive from a study of identical twins' blood T cells. Study results and caveats: Top TCRbeta clonotypes were shared more with twin than unrelated donors.

The V gene's germline CDR1 is SEHNR and CDR2 FQNEAQ (reference sequence). The CDR3 covers 14 residues. TCR cDNA libraries were made from RNA using a previously described, modified protocol. In TCRdb, the 5' RACE reads were re-called with MiXCR into one record per CDR3 protein. The data contain 300,000 to 400,000 distinct CDR3 sequences, over 25% of them singletons. Sequencing input: PBMCs. The chain combines TRBV7-9 with TRBJ1-5; 7 bases match TRBD1. This receptor was obtained from a woman aged 18 to 50 in good health. The CDR3 region is CASSLDRVNQPQHF. CDR3 bases: TGTGCCAGCAGTTTAGACAGGGTCAATCAGCCCCAGCATTTT.